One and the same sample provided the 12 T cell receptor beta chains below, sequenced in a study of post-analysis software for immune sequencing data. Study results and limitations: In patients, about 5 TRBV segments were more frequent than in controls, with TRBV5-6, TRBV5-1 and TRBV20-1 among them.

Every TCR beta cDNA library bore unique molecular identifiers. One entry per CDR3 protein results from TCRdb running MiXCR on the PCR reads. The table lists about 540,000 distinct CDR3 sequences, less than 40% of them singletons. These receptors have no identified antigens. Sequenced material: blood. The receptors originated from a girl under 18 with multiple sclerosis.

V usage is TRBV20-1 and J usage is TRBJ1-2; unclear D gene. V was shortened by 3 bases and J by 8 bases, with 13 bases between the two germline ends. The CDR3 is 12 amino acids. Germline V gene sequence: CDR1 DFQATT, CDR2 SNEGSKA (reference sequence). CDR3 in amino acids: CSARGGRRGYTF. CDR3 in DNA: TGCAGTGCTAGGGGCGGGAGGAGGGGCTACACCTTC.

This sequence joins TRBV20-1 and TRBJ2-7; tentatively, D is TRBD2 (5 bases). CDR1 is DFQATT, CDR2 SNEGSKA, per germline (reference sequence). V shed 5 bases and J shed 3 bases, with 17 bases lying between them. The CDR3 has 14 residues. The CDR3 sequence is CSAEGPGLLYEQYF. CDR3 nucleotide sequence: TGCAGTGCTGAGGGTCCAGGTTTACTCTACGAGCAGTACTTC.

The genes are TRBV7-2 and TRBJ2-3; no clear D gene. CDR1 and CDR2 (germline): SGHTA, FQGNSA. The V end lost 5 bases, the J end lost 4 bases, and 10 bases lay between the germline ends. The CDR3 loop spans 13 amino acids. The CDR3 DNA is TGTGCCAGCAGCGAGGCGGCCCCAGATACGCAGTATTTT. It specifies CASSEAAPDTQYF.

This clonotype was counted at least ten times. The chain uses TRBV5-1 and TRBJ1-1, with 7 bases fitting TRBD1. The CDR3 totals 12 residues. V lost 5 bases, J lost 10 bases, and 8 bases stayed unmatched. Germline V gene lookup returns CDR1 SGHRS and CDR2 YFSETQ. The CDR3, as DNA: TGCGCCAGCAGGGCCGGGACAGAAGGAGCTTTCTTT. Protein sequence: CASRAGTEGAFF.

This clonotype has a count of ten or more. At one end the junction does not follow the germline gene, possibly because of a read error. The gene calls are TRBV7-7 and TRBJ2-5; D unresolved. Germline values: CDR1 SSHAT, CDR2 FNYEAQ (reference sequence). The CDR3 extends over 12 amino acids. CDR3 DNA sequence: TGTGCTAGCAGCCCCGACCAAGAGACCCAGTACTTC. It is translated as CASSPDQETQYF.

CDR3 protein: CASSSGGQGGVSGNTEAFF. CDR3 DNA sequence: TGTGCCAGCAGCTCCGGCGGACAGGGGGGCGTTTCGGGGAACACTGAAGCTTTCTTT. The chain links TRBV11-2 to TRBJ1-1, with 10 bases matching TRBD1. CDR3 length: 19 amino acids. Germline CDR1 reads SGHAT; CDR2 reads FQNNGV. V lost 4 bases to trimming and J lost 1 base; unmatched junction nucleotides: 15.

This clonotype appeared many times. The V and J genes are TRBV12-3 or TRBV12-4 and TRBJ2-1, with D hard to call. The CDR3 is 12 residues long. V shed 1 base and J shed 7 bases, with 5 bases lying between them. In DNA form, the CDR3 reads TGTGCCAGCAGTTTAGGTTGGAATGAGCAGTTCTTC. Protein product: CASSLGWNEQFF.

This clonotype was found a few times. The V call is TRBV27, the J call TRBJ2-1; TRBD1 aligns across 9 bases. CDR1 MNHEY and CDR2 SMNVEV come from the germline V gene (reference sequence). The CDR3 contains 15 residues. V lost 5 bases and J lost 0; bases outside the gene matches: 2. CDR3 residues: CASSTDRGSYNEQFF. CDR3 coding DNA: TGTGCCAGCAGTACGGACAGGGGCTCCTACAATGAGCAGTTCTTC.

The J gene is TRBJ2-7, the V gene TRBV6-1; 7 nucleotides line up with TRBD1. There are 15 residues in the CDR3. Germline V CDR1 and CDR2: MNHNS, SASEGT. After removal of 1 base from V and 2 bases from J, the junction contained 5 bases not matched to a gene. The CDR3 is CASSEDSRGTYEQYF. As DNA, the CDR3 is TGTGCCAGCAGTGAAGATTCCAGGGGGACCTACGAGCAGTACTTC.

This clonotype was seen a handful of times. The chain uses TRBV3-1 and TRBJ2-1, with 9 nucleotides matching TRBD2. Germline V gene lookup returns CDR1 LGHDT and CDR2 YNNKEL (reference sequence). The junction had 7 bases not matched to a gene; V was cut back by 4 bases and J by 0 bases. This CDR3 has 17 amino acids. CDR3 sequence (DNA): TGTGCCAGCAGCCCAGCGGGGGGCGCGAGCTCCTACAATGAGCAGTTCTTC. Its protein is CASSPAGGASSYNEQFF.

CDR3 sequence reads: CASNFGDSHYEQYF. The CDR3 DNA reads as TGTGCCAGCAACTTCGGGGACAGTCACTACGAGCAGTACTTC. The V and J genes are TRBV9 and TRBJ2-7, with 7 bases matching TRBD1. The V and J ends lost 6 bases and 3 bases, in that order; junction bases with no gene match: 9. The CDR3 sequence is 14 residues long. CDR1 and CDR2 (germline): SGDLS, YYNGEE.

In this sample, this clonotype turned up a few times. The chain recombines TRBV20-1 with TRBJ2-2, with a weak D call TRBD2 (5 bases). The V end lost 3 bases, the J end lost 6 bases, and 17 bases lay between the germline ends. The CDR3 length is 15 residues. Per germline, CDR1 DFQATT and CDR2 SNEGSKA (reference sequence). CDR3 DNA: TGCAGTGCTAGGAGGGCCTCGGGCGTCGCCGGGGAGCTGTTTTTT. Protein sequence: CSARRASGVAGELFF.